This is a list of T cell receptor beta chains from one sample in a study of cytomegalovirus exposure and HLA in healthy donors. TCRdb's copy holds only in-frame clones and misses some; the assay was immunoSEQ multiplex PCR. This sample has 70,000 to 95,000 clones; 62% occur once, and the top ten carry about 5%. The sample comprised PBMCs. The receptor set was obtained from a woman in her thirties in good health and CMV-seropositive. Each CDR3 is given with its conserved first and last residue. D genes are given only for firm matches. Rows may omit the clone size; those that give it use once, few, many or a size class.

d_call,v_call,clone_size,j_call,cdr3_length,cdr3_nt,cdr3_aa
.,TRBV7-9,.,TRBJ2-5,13,TGTGCCACCCCCCTCGAGGCCGGGGAGACCCAGTACTTC,CATPLEAGETQYF
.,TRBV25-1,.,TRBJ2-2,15,TGTGCCAGCAGCCCCACGGCCGTAGCGAGCGGGGAGCTGTTTTTT,CASSPTAVASGELFF
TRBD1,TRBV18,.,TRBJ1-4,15,TGTGCCAGCTCACCACAGGACAGGGTCGGAGAAAAACTGTTTTTT,CASSPQDRVGEKLFF
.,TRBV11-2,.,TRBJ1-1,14,TGTGCCAGCAGCTCTCAAGGGCAGGGAACTGAAGCTTTCTTT,CASSSQGQGTEAFF
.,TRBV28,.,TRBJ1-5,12,TGTGCCAGCCGACAGTTCAATCAGCCCCAGCATTTT,CASRQFNQPQHF
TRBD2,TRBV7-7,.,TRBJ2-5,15,TGTGCTAGCAGCTTAGATGGACTAGCGATTGAGACCCAGTACTTC,CASSLDGLAIETQYF
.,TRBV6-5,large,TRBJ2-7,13,TGTGCCAGCAGTTACGGGGACAAATACGAGCAGTACTTC,CASSYGDKYEQYF
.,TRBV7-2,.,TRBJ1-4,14,TGTGCCAGCAGCTTAGACCTCCGCCTAGAAAAACTGTTTTTT,CASSLDLRLEKLFF
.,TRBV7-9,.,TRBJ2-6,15,TGTGCCAGCAGCTTACCTACTTTTCCGGCCAACGTCCTGACTTTC,CASSLPTFPANVLTF
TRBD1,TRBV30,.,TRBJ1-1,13,TGTGCCTGGAGTCCAGTAGGACAGGCTGAAGCTTTCTTT,CAWSPVGQAEAFF
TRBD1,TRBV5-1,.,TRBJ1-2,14,TGCGCCAGCAGCCGACAGGGTATCGACTATGGCTACACCTTC,CASSRQGIDYGYTF
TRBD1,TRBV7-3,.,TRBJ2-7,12,TGTGCCAGCAGCTCGCCGGGACAGGCTGAATACTTC,CASSSPGQAEYF
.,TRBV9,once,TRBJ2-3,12,TGTGCCAGCAGCCCGATCAGGGGCGGGCAGTATTTT,CASSPIRGGQYF
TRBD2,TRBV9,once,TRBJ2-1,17,TGTGCCAGCAGCGTAGGGCTAGCGGGGGGCCCCGAGGATGAGCAGTTCTTC,CASSVGLAGGPEDEQFF
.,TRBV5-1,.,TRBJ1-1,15,TGCGCCAGCAGCTTGCTGGCGGCGGGGGGGACTGAAGCTTTCTTT,CASSLLAAGGTEAFF
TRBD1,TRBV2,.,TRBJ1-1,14,TGTGCCAGCAGTGAAGTCTACAGGGGCACTGAAGCTTTCTTT,CASSEVYRGTEAFF
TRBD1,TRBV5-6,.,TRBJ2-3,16,TGTGCCAGCAGCCCCTGGACAGGGGGGTTCACAGATACGCAGTATTTT,CASSPWTGGFTDTQYF
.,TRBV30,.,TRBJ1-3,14,TGTGCCTGGAGGCAGGGTTTCTCTGGAAACACCATATATTTT,CAWRQGFSGNTIYF
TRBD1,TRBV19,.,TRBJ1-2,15,TGTGCCAGTAGTATCTCCGGGACAGGCGGGTATGGCTACACCTTC,CASSISGTGGYGYTF
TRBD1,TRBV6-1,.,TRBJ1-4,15,TGTGCCAGCAGTGAAGTCGGGACAGGGGGGAAAAAACTGTTTTTT,CASSEVGTGGKKLFF
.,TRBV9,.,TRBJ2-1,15,TGTGCCAGCAGCTCCCAGGGGCTCAAGTTCGATGAGCAGTTCTTC,CASSSQGLKFDEQFF
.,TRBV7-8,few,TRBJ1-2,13,TGTGCCAGCAGCCCCCAAGCAGGCTATGGCTACACCTTC,CASSPQAGYGYTF
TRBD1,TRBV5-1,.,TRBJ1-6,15,TGCGCCAGCAGCTTTTCCAGGGGGCAGGGGTCACCCCTCCACTTT,CASSFSRGQGSPLHF
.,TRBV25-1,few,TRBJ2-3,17,TGTGCCAGCCACCTCCAGCGCCTAGCGAAAAGCACAGATACGCAGTATTTT,CASHLQRLAKSTDTQYF
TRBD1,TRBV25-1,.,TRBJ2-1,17,TGTGCCAGCAGTGATACCTACAGGGGTTCTACGTACAATGAGCAGTTCTTC,CASSDTYRGSTYNEQFF
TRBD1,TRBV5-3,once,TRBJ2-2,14,TGTGCCAGAAGCCAGGGGGCGGTCGGCGGGGAGCTGTTTTTT,CARSQGAVGGELFF
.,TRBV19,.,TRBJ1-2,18,TGTGCCAGCTGCCCCGCCCCTTGGGCCGCGAAGACTAACTATGGCTACACCTTC,CASCPAPWAAKTNYGYTF
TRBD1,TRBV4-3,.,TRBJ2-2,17,TGCGCCAGCAGCCAAGAAACAGGGGTTGCGAACACCGGGGAGCTGTTTTTT,CASSQETGVANTGELFF
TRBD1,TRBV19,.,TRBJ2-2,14,TGTGCCAGTAGTATACAACAGGGGATCGGGGAGCTGTTTTTT,CASSIQQGIGELFF
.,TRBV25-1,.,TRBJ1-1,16,TGTGCCAGCAGTGCGCGGGATAGCAGATTAAGGACTGAAGCTTTCTTT,CASSARDSRLRTEAFF
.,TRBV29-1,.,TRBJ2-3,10,TGCAGCGCCCGGACAGATACGCAGTATTTT,CSARTDTQYF
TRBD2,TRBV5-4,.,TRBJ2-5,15,TGTGCCAGCAGCCGCGGGTCCGGCGGGGGAGAGACCCAGTACTTC,CASSRGSGGGETQYF
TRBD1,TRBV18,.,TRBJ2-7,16,TGTGCCAGCTCACCACCGATGACAGGGGGCGTTTACGAGCAGTACTTC,CASSPPMTGGVYEQYF
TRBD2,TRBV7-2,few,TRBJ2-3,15,TGTGCCAGCAGCTTTCGGGGGGGCCCGTCGGATACGCAGTATTTT,CASSFRGGPSDTQYF
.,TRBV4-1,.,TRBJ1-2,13,TGCGCCAGCAGCCAAGAAAACAGGAATGGCTACACCTTC,CASSQENRNGYTF
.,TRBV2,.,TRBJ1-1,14,TGTGCCAGCGGGGGCGCCAACCGTAGGACTGAAGCTTTCTTT,CASGGANRRTEAFF
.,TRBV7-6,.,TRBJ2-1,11,TGTGCCAGCAGCTTACATGATGAGCAGTTCTTC,CASSLHDEQFF
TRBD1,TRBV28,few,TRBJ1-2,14,TGTGCCAGCAGTTCCGGGACAGTGGGCTATGGCTACACCTTC,CASSSGTVGYGYTF
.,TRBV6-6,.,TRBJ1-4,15,TGTGCCAGCAGTTTACAGGGCCGGACTAATGAAAAACTGTTTTTT,CASSLQGRTNEKLFF
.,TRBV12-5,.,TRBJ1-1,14,TGTGCTAGTGGTTTGGTTGGCTTGAGGGCTGAAGCTTTCTTT,CASGLVGLRAEAFF
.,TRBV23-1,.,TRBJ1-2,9,TGCGCCAGCCGCCCAGACTACACCTTC,CASRPDYTF
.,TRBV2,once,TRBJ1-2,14,TGTGCCAGCCGGCGGAACACCGGTAAGGATGGCTACCCCTTC,CASRRNTGKDGYPF
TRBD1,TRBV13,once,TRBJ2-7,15,TGTGCCAGCAGCCCCCGGACAGGGATCTCCTACGAGCAGTACTTC,CASSPRTGISYEQYF
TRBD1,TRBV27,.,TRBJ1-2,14,TGTGCCAGCAGTCCTTCGACAGGGGGGGATGGCTACACCTTC,CASSPSTGGDGYTF
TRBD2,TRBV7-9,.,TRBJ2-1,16,TGTGCCAGCAGCGGAAGAGCGGGGGGGCAATACAATGAGCAGTTCTTC,CASSGRAGGQYNEQFF
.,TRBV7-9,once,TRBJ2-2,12,TGTGCCAGCAGCCTCGGTCACGGGGAGCTGTTTTTT,CASSLGHGELFF